The sequence of this T cell receptor (beta chain) was determined in a study of shared T cell receptors in the human thymus. The CDR3 is made up of 15 amino acids. Germline lookup yields CDR1 MGHRA and CDR2 YSYEKL. V shed 5 bases, J shed 6 bases, and the junction held 8 bases outside the gene matches. Generated by immunoSEQ multiplex PCR, the TCRdb table keeps only in-frame clones and is missing some. The data show approximately 400,000 clones, just under 95% seen once. This clonotype was sampled from a human donor. The chain couples TRBV4-1 to TRBJ2-3; 10 nucleotides align to TRBD2. Sequencing input: thymocytes. This CDR3 is CASSFWTSGEDTQYF. CDR3 coding DNA: TGCGCCAGCAGCTTTTGGACTAGCGGTGAGGATACGCAGTATTTT.